This T cell receptor beta chain was found in a study of blood T cell repertoires in COVID-19. Study as a whole: Specimens from acute and convalescent COVID-19 originated in the United States, Italy and Spain. The cDNA or gDNA used as material had been derived from T cells, B-cell-depleted T cells, or PBMCs.

Assignments of participants to cohorts depended upon their own reported clinical history. Germline V CDR1 and CDR2: SGHTA, FQGNSA. The CDR3 consists of 14 residues. Losses at the gene ends were 5 bases for V and 3 bases for J; bases not matched to a gene: 5. TCRdb keeps only in-frame clones here, not all; method: immunoSEQ multiplex PCR. The table lists roughly 160,000 clones, about four fifths of them singletons. This receptor was identified in an older woman who had recovered from COVID-19. Material: PBMCs or T cells enriched from blood (not recorded which). V and J are TRBV7-2 and TRBJ2-3; the match to TRBD2 covers 7 bases. CDR3 in DNA: TGTGCCAGCAGCAGGGACTATGGAACAGATACGCAGTATTTT. It specifies CASSRDYGTDTQYF.